The 12 T cell receptor beta chains in this list originate from one sample, sequenced in a study of blood T cells in healthy people across ages (dated by TCRdb to about 2015). The library relied on 5' RACE. Sequencing was performed on an Illumina HiSeq 2500. A second PCR of roughly 7 to 11 cycles was run with a J-beta primer mix and a sample-barcoded 5' primer. Clones were called with MiXCR by TCRdb after fastp trimmed the public reads at Q25, and only in-frame beta chains were retained. When rows share a CDR3 protein, they turn into one entry using the most common DNA and genes. The sample includes around 850,000 distinct CDR3 sequences, with roughly 40% observed a single time. The ten largest clones take up around 13% of the sample. The sample taken for sequencing was blood. These receptors came from a young man in good health.

This clonotype has at least ten counts. The chain couples TRBV4-3 to TRBJ2-1, with 8 positions matching TRBD1. Trimming at V came to 6 bases and at J to 6 bases, leaving 10 bases not matched to a gene. The CDR3 has 15 residues. CDR1 LGHNA and CDR2 YSLEER come from the germline V gene. CDR3 amino acids: CASSQGQVGANEQFF. In DNA form, the CDR3 reads TGCGCCAGCAGTCAGGGACAGGTGGGAGCCAATGAGCAGTTCTTC.

This clonotype was picked up a small number of times. The V gene is TRBV7-9, the J gene TRBJ2-3; perhaps TRBD2 as D (7 bases). The germline gives CDR1 SEHNR, CDR2 FQNEAQ (reference sequence). V gave up 5 bases and J gave up 2 bases, with 17 bases separating them. This CDR3 has 16 amino acids. The CDR3 DNA follows: TGTGCCAGCAGCCCTAAGGGGGGGGGTCCCACAGATACGCAGTATTTT. It specifies CASSPKGGGPTDTQYF.

The chain uses TRBV4-1 and TRBJ2-1; D is unresolved. In germline, CDR1 is MGHRA, CDR2 YSYEKL. V lost 0 bases to trimming and J lost 2 bases, with 8 bases between them. This CDR3 is 15 amino acids long. The CDR3 DNA reads TGCGCCAGCAGCCAAGATGCGCACCCCTACAATGAGCAGTTCTTC. Residues: CASSQDAHPYNEQFF.

This clonotype was seen many times. V usage is TRBV2 and J usage is TRBJ2-1; D uncertain. The V gene's germline CDR1 is SNHLY and CDR2 FYNNEI. This CDR3 has 13 amino acids. Trimming cost V 4 bases and J 8 bases, with 12 bases left between them. Here the CDR3 DNA reads TGTGCCAGCAGTGGAGGATTAGTGGATGAGCAGTTCTTC. It yields the protein CASSGGLVDEQFF.

In the case of this clonotype: A much bigger clone sits one base away, suggesting this may be a read error. The V and J genes are TRBV6-6 and TRBJ2-5, with D unclear. The CDR3 spans 14 residues. Per germline, CDR1 MNHNY and CDR2 SVGAGI (reference sequence). Trimming took 5 bases from V and 11 from J, leaving 21 bases between them. The CDR3 protein is CASSRGSYYNEQYF. DNA for the CDR3: TGTGCCAGCAGTCGAGGATCTTACTACAATGAGCAGTACTTC.

This chain connects TRBV15 to TRBJ1-1; maybe TRBD1 (5 bases). This CDR3 is 14 amino acids long. CDR1 LNHNV and CDR2 YYDKDF come from the germline V gene (reference sequence). V was trimmed by 3 bases and J by 4 bases, leaving 12 bases between them. This CDR3 is CATSRSIGTTEAFF. In DNA form, the CDR3 reads TGTGCCACCAGCAGGTCAATCGGGACCACTGAAGCTTTCTTT.

This clonotype came up a few times. The gene calls are TRBV7-2 and TRBJ2-1; 8 nucleotides line up with TRBD2. The J call could be wrong; TRBJ2-7 is a better fit for the DNA end. The CDR3 has 16 amino acids. CDR1 and CDR2 (germline): SGHTA, FQGNSA. The CDR3 loop is CASSLARGVSYNEQYF. Written as DNA, the CDR3 is TGTGCCAGCAGCTTAGCGCGGGGGGTCTCCTACAATGAGCAGTACTTC.

The chain combines TRBV24-1 with TRBJ2-7, with TRBD1 identical over 7 bases. The germline V gene encodes CDR1 KGHDR and CDR2 SFDVKD. CDR3 size: 12 residues. The V gene end was trimmed by 6 bases and the J gene end by 6 bases; junction bases not matched to a gene: 4. The CDR3 spells CATSPTGVEQYF. The CDR3 coding sequence is TGTGCCACCAGTCCCACAGGGGTCGAGCAGTACTTC.

The rearrangement uses TRBV6-5 and TRBJ1-4; no reliable D call. The CDR3 length is 16 residues. CDR1 and CDR2 (germline): MNHEY, SVGAGI. The V end lost 2 bases, the J end lost 8 bases, and 18 bases lay between the germline ends. The CDR3 reads CASSYQEMGSGEKLFF. The CDR3 DNA reads TGTGCCAGCAGTTACCAGGAAATGGGCTCTGGGGAAAAACTGTTTTTT.

This clonotype was counted only a few times. The chain couples TRBV20-1 to TRBJ2-7; the match to TRBD2 covers 9 bases. The CDR3 length is 15 residues. Losses at the gene ends were 0 bases for V and 4 bases for J; bases not matched to a gene: 7. Germline V gives CDR1 DFQATT, CDR2 SNEGSKA (reference sequence). CDR3 sequence: CSARDLERGEYEQYF. The CDR3 DNA sequence: TGCAGTGCTAGAGATCTCGAGCGGGGGGAGTACGAGCAGTACTTC.

As concerns this clonotype: A much larger clone lies one base from this, so it may be a read error. This chain links TRBV4-3 with TRBJ2-3; TRBD2 matches at 8 bases. The V segment lost 0 bases and the J segment 1 base; nucleotides outside the gene matches: 3. The V gene's germline CDR1 is LGHNA and CDR2 YSLEER. The CDR3 covers 16 residues. CDR3 residues: CASSQDPGRGTDTQYF. CDR3 nucleotides: TGCGCCAGCAGCCAAGATCCCGGGAGGGGCACAGATACGCAGTATTTT.

The chain links TRBV12-3 or TRBV12-4 to TRBJ1-2; 7 nucleotides agree with TRBD1. CDR3 length: 18 residues. V lost 7 bases and J lost 4; bases outside the gene matches: 21. CDR3 region: CASTPPTGFAGGLYGYTF. In DNA form, the CDR3 reads TGTGCCAGCACCCCTCCGACAGGGTTTGCCGGCGGGCTCTATGGCTACACCTTC.